This T cell receptor beta chain was sequenced for a study of blood T cells in healthy people across ages. Study results and caveats: A greater number of naive CD4+ cells and higher diversity distinguished long-lived donors from aged donors.

With a J-beta primer mix and a sample-barcoded 5' primer, a second PCR ran about 7 to 12 cycles. TCRdb re-analysed the 5' RACE reads in MiXCR, keeping a single row per CDR3 protein. Of 1,100,000 or so distinct CDR3 sequences listed, more than 40% are singletons. Trimming took 7 bases from V and 4 from J, leaving 13 bases between them. The length of the CDR3 is 13 residues. Extraction yielded at least 6 micrograms of total RNA per sample. As concerns this clonotype: Its antigen is undetermined.

The source of this sequence is a woman aged 60 to 75 in good health. The sequencing sample was made of blood. The genes are TRBV12-3 or TRBV12-4 and TRBJ2-5; unclear D gene. In DNA, the CDR3 is TGTGCCAGCACCCTTAGGGCTAGAGAGACCCAGTACTTC. Protein sequence: CASTLRARETQYF.